This T cell receptor beta chain was obtained from a study of Ad26.COV2.S vaccination and SARS-CoV-2 variants. Findings and limits, study-wide: Comparability of non-spike TCR breadth was observed across vaccine and placebo recipients. Vaccinees displayed broader spike-specific TCR repertoires than placebo recipients.

As for this clone: Its antigen remains unknown. At one end the junction does not follow the germline gene, possibly because of a read error.

The protocol was immunoSEQ multiplex PCR, while the TCRdb copy is restricted to in-frame clones and leaves out a portion. The sample holds under 250,000 clones; around 88% are singletons and the top ten take about 2.8%. Treatment indicated: about 20 received Ad26.COV2.S at low or high dose, single or two shots; a few received placebo; per-sample allocation not given. Specimen acquisition occurred on day 63 following the initial vaccine or placebo injection. The CDR3 contains 14 residues. CDR1 and CDR2 from the germline V gene are SQVTM and ANQGSEA. This specimen consisted of peripheral blood, obtained in a trial of Ad26.COV2.S vaccine versus placebo. The clonotype was recovered from a person between 18 and 59 years old who received the Ad26.COV2.S COVID-19 vaccine or a placebo. The rearrangement joins TRBV29-1 to TRBJ2-5, with 9 bases that match TRBD1. The CDR3 DNA reads TGCAGCGTCCGCCGGGACAGGGCACAAGAGGCCCAGTACTTC. Translated: CSVRRDRAQEAQYF.